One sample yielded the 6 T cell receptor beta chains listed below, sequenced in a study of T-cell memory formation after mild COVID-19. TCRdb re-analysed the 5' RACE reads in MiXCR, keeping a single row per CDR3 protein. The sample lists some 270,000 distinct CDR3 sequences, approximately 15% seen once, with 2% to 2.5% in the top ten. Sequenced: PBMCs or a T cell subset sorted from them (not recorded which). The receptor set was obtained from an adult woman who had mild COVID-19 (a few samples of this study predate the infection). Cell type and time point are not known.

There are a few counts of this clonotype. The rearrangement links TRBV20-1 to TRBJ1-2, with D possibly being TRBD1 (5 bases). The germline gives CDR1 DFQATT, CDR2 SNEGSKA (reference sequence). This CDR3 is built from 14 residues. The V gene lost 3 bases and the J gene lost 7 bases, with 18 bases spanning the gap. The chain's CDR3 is CSARRGRETGGYTF. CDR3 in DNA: TGCAGTGCTAGGCGGGGACGGGAGACGGGTGGCTACACCTTC.

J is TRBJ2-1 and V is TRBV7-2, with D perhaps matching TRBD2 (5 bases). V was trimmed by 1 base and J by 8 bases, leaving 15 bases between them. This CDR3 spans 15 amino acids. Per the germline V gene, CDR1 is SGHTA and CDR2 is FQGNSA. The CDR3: CASSLVGLGSDEQFF. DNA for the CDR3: TGTGCCAGCAGCTTAGTTGGGTTGGGGAGCGATGAGCAGTTCTTC. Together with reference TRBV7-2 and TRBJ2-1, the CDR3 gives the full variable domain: GAGVSQSPSNKVTEKGKDVELRCDPISGHTALYWYRQSLGQGLEFLIYFQGNSAPDKSGLPSDRFSAERTGGSVSTLTIQRTQQEDSAVYLCASSLVGLGSDEQFFGPGTRLTVL.

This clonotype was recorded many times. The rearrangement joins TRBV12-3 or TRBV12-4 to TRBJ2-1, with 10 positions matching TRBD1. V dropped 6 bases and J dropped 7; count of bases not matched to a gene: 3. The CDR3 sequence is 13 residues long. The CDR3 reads CASRGTGENEQFF. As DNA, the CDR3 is TGTGCCAGCAGAGGGACAGGGGAGAATGAGCAGTTCTTC.

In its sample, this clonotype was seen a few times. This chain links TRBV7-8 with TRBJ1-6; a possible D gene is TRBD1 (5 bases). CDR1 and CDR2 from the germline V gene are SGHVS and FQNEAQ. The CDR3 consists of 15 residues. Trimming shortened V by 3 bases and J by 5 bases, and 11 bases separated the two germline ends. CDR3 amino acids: CASSFQAGNNSPLHF. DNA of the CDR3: TGTGCCAGCAGCTTTCAGGCAGGGAATAATTCACCCCTCCACTTT.

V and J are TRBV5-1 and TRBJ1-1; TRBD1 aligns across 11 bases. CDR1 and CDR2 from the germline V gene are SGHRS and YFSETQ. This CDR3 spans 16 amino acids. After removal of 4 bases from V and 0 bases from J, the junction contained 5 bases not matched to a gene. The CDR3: CASSAGQGAMNTEAFF. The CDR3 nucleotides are TGCGCCAGCAGCGCCGGACAGGGGGCTATGAACACTGAAGCTTTCTTT.

CDR3 sequence (DNA): TGCGCCAGCAGCCAAGACTCCCGGCAAGGCGCCCAGTACTTC. As protein: CASSQDSRQGAQYF. The chain couples TRBV4-3 to TRBJ2-5; D is unresolved. The CDR3 consists of 14 residues. Germline lookup yields CDR1 LGHNA and CDR2 YSLEER. V was pared by 0 bases and J by 9 bases, with 14 bases between.